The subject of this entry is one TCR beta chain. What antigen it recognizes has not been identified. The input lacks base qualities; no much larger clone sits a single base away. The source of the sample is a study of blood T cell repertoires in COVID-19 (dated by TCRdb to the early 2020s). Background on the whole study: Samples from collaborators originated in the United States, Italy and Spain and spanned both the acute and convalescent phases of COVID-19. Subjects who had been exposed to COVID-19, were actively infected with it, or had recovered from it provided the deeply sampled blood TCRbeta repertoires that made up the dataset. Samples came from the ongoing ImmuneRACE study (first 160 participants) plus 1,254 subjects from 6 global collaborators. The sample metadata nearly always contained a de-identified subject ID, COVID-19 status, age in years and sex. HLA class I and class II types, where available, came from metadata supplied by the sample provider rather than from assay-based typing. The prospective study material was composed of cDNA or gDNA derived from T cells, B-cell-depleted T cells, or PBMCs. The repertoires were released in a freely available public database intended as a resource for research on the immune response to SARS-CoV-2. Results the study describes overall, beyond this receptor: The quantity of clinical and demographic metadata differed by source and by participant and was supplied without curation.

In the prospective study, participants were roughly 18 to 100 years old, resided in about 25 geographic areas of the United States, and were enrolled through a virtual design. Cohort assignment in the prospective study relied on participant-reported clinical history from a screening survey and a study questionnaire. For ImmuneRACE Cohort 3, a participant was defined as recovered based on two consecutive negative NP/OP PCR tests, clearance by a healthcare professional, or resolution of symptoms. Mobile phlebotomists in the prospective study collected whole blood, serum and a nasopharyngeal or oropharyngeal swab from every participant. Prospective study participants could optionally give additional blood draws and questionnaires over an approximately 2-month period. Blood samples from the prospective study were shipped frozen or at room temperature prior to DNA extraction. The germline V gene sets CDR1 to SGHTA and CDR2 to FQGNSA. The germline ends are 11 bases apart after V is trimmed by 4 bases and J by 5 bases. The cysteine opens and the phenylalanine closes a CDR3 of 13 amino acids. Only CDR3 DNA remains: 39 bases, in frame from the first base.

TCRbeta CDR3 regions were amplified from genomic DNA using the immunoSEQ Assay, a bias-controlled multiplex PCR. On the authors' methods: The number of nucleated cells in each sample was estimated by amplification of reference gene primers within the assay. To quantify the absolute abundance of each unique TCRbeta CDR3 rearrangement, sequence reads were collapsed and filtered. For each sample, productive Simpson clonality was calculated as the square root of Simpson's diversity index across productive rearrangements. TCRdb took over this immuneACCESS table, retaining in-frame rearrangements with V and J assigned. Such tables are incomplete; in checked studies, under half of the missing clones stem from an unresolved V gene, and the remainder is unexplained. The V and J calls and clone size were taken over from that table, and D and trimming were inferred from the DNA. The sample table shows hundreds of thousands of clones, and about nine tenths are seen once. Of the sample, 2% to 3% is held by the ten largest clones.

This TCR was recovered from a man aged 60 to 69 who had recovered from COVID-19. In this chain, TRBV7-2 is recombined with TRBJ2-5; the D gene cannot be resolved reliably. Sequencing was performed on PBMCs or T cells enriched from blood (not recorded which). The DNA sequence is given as TGTGCCAGCAGCTCGAGAACCGAGGAGACCCAGTACTTC. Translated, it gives CASSSRTEETQYF. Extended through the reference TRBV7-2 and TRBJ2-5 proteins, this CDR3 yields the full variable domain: GAGVSQSPSNKVTEKGKDVELRCDPISGHTALYWYRQSLGQGLEFLIYFQGNSAPDKSGLPSDRFSAERTGGSVSTLTIQRTQQEDSAVYLCASSSRTEETQYFGPGTRLLVL.